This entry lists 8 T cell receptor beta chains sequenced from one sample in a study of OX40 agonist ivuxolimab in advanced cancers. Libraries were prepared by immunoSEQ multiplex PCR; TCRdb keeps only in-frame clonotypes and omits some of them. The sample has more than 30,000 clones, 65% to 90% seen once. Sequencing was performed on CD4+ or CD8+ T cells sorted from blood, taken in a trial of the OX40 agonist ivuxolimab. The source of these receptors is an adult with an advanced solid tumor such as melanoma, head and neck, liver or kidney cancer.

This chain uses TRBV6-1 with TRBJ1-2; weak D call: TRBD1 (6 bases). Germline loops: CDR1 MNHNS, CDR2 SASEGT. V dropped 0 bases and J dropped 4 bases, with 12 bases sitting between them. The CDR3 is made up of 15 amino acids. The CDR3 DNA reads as TGTGCCAGCAGTGAAGCCGGACAGAGGGTCTATGGCTACACCTTC. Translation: CASSEAGQRVYGYTF.

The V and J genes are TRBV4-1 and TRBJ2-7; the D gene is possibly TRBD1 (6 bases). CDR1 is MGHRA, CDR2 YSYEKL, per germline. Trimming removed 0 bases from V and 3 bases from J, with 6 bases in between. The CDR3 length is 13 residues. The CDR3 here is CASSQEQGYEQYF. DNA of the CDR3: TGCGCCAGCAGCCAAGAACAGGGCTACGAGCAGTACTTC.

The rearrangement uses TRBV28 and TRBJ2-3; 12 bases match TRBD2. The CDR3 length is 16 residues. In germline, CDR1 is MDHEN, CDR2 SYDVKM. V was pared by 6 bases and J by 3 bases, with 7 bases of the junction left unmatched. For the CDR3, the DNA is TGTGCCAGCAGCCTGACTAGCGGGAGAAGTACAGATACGCAGTATTTT. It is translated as CASSLTSGRSTDTQYF.

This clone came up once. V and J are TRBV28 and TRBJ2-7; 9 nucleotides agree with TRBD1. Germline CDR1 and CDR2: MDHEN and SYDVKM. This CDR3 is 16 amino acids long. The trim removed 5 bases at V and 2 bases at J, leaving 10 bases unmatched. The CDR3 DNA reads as TGTGCCAGCAGTCCCCGGGACAGGGCGGGACCCTACGAGCAGTACTTC. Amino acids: CASSPRDRAGPYEQYF. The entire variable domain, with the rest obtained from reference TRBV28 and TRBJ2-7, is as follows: DVKVTQSSRYLVKRTGEKVFLECVQDMDHENMFWYRQDPGLGLRLIYFSYDVKMKEKGDIPEGYSVSREKKERFSLILESASTNQTSMYLCASSPRDRAGPYEQYFGPGTRLTVT.

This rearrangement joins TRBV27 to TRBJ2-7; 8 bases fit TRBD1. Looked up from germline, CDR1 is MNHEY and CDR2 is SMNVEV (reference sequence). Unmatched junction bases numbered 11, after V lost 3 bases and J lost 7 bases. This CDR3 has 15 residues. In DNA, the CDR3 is TGTGCCAGCAGTTTTATTGGACAGGGCGAGTTGGAGCAGTACTTC. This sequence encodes CASSFIGQGELEQYF.

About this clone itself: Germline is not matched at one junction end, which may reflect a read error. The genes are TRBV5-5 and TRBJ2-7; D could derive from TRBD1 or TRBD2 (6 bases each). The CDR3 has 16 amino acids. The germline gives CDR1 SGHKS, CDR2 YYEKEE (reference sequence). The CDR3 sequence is CASSQEWDSGAYEQYF. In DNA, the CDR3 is TGCGCCAGCAGCCAAGAATGGGACTCGGGGGCATACGAGCAGTACTTC.

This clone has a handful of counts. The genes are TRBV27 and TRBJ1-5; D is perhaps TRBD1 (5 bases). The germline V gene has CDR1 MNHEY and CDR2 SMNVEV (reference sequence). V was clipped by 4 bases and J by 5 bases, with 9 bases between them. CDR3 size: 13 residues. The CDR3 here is CASSWGRDQPQHF. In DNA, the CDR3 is TGTGCCAGCAGTTGGGGGAGGGATCAGCCCCAGCATTTT.

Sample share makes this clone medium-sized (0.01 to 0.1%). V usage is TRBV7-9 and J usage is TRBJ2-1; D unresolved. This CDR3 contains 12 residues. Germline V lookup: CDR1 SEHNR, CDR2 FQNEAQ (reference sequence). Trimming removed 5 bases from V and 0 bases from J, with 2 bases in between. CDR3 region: CASSPSYNEQFF. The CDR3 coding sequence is TGTGCCAGCAGCCCCTCCTACAATGAGCAGTTCTTC.